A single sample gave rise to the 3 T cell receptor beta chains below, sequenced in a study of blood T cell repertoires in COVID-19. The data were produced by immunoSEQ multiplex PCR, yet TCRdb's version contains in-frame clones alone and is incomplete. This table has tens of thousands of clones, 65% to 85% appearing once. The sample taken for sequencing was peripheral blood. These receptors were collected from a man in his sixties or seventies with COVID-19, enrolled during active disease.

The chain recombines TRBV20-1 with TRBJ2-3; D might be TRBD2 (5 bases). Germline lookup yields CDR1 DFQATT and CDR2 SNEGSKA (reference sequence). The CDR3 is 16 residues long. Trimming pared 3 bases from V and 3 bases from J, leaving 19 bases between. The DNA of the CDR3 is TGCAGTGCTAGTCCTCCGAAAGGACTGACTACAGATACGCAGTATTTT. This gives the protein CSASPPKGLTTDTQYF.

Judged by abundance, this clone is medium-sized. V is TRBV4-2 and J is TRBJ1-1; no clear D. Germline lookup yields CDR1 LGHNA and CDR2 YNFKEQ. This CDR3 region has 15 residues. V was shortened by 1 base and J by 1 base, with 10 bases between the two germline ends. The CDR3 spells CASSQVSRWNTEAFF. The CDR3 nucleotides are TGTGCCAGCAGCCAAGTCAGCAGGTGGAACACTGAAGCTTTCTTT.

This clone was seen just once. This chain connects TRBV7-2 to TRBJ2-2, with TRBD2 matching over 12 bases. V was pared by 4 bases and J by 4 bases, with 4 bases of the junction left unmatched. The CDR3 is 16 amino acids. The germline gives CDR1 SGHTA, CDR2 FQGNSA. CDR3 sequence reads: CASSSPSGGGTGELFF. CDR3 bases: TGTGCCAGCAGCTCCCCTAGCGGGGGGGGCACCGGGGAGCTGTTTTTT.